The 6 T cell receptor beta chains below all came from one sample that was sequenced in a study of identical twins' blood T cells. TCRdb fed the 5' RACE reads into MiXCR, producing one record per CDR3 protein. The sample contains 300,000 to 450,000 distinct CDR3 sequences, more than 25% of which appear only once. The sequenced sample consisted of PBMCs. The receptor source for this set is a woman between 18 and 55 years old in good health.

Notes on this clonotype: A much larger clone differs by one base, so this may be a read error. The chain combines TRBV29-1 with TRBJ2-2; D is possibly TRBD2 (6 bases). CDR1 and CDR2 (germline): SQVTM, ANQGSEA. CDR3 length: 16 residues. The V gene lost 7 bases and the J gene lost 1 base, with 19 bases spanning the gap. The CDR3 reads CSAGTGKELNTGELFF. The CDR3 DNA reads TGCAGCGCAGGGACTGGAAAAGAGTTGAACACCGGGGAGCTGTTTTTT.

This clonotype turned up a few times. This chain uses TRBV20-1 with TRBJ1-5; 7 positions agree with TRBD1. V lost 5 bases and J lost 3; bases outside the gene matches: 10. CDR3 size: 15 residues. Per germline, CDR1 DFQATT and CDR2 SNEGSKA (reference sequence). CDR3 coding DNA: TGCAGTGCTGTTAAACAGGGGATGGACAATCAGCCCCAGCATTTT. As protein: CSAVKQGMDNQPQHF.

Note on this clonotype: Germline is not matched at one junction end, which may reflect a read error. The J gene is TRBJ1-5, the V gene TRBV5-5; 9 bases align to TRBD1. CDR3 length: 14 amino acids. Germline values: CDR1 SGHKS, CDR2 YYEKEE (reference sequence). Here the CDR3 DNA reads TGTGCCAGCAGCGCGGGACAGGGCTATCAGCCCCAGCGTTTT. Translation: CASSAGQGYQPQRF.

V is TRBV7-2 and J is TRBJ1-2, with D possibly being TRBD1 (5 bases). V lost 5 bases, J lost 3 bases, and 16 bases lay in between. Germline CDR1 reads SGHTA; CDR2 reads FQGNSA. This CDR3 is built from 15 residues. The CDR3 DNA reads TGTGCCAGCAGCCCTATGGGACCGGGCGACTATGGCTACACCTTC. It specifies CASSPMGPGDYGYTF.

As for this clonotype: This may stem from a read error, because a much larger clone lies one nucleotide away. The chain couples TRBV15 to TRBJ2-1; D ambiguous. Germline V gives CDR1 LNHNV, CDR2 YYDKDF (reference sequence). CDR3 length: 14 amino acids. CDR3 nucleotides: TGTGCCACCAGCAGGTTACTCGAAAGGAATGAGAAGTTCTTC. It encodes CATSRLLERNEKFF.

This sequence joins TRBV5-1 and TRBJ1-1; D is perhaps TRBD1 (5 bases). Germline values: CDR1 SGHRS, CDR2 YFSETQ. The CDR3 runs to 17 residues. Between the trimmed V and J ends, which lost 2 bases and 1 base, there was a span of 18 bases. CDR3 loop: CASSLGARGGKNTEAFF. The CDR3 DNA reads TGCGCCAGCAGCTTAGGGGCCAGAGGAGGGAAGAACACTGAAGCTTTCTTT. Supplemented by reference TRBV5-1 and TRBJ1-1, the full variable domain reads KAGVTQTPRYLIKTRGQQVTLSCSPISGHRSVSWYQQTPGQGLQFLFEYFSETQRNKGNFPGRFSGRQFSNSRSEMNVSTLELGDSALYLCASSLGARGGKNTEAFFGQGTRLTVV.